This TCR beta chain was captured in a study of T cells in Graves' hyperthyroidism and ophthalmopathy (dated by TCRdb to the late 2010s). Regarding the research as a whole: Peripheral blood samples were taken at the time of initial diagnosis, prior to any treatment. The paper reports TCR Vbeta CDR3 sequencing of approximately 140 peripheral blood samples: 40 or so ophthalmopathy, 70 to 85 hyperthyroidism and around 17 progressor patients. The 95 to 100 discovery patients were randomly divided into training and test sets at a 7:3 ratio. In about 6 Graves' hyperthyroidism patients, the study also compared T-cell repertoires from thyroid tissue with T-cell repertoires from blood. Following sampling, methimazole starting at 30 mg daily was given to hyperthyroidism patients, and high-dose intravenous methylprednisolone was given to ophthalmopathy patients. Prospective prediction of ophthalmopathy was tested in an independent validation cohort of approximately 19 hyperthyroidism patients and approximately 17 patients who later progressed to ophthalmopathy. A discovery cohort of approximately 97 patients, roughly 40 with Graves' ophthalmopathy and under 60 with stable Graves' hyperthyroidism, was used to find distinguishing TCR V-J signatures. The study at large found these results: Most expanded thyroid clonotypes (frequency above 0.001) were also found in blood, which suggests that blood repertoires may mirror thyroid immune responses. A 13 V-J signature model separated ophthalmopathy from stable hyperthyroidism, with 87.88% sensitivity and roughly 81% specificity in cross-validation and 80%/75% in testing. Sample size was not statistically predetermined, and blinding of investigators to group allocation was not performed. In validation, progression to ophthalmopathy was predicted by the model with about 70% sensitivity and nearly 75% specificity, a median of approximately 6.5 months before onset.

Looking up the germline V gene (reference sequence) yields CDR1 SEHNR and CDR2 FQNEAQ. V loses 4 bases of germline sequence and J loses 3 bases, and the interval between the two ends is 10 bases. The CDR3 sequence holds 14 residues, the cysteine and phenylalanine included. Kept here is only the CDR3 DNA, which spans 42 bases and is read in frame from base 1. Graves' hyperthyroidism was defined as stable when no progression to ophthalmopathy occurred over 18 months of follow-up. The hyperthyroidism patients were between 18 and 65 years old and newly diagnosed, with a disease duration of less than 2 months. Patients with uncontrolled infections, other autoimmune diseases, pregnancy or lactation were excluded. Diagnoses were based on clinical symptoms, serum thyroxine and TRAb, thyroid ultrasound and orbital computed tomography. PBMCs were separated from about 10 ml of fresh peripheral blood using Ficoll-Paque density gradient centrifugation. Trizol reagent was used to extract total RNA, and RNA quality was then checked on an Agilent 2100 Bioanalyzer.

Amplification of TCR beta CDR3 regions was carried out from RNA transcripts. A first-round RT-PCR of the TCR CDR3 used the HTBI primer set with the Qiagen OneStep RT-PCR kit. A second multiplex PCR round built the libraries, followed by size selection and purification. Libraries were sequenced paired-end with 100 bp reads on an Illumina HiSeq2000. As for how the authors treated the data: SOAPnuke was used to process the raw data, removing reads that contained adapters or uncalled bases, had a mean Phred below 15, or lacked an exact match to the constant primer or identifier. COPE v1.2.5 was used to merge the high-quality paired reads, and each unique nucleotide sequence was defined as a clonotype. MiTCR v1.1 was used to align clonotypes to the IMGT TRBV, TRBD and TRBJ reference segments. Only V-J combinations with frequency above 0.0001, covering 99% to 99.2% of repertoires, were analysed. A TCS score was defined as the ratio of F50 (clonal expansion) to E x V (chaos), with BLOSUM62-based TCRdist applied between CDR3 peptides within each V-J. Welch's t-statistics and random forest reduced approximately 520 V-J features to some 14, which were used in a naive Bayes classifier (R e1071). TCRdb reworked the public reads: Q25 trimming with fastp, MiXCR clone assembly, productive beta chains retained. CDR3 protein duplicates are merged, each entry listing the most common genes and DNA. These V and J calls derive from TCRdb rather than the authors' analysis. Counted in this sample were about 180,000 distinct CDR3 sequences; about 15% of them appeared once. About 29% of the sample belongs to the ten largest clones.

The table lists this clonotype with many counts. The antigen it binds to is not known. Qualities for individual bases were not recorded, and no much larger clone is one base off. Specimen: blood. The source of this sequence is a woman aged 50 to 60 with Graves' hyperthyroidism. The chain couples TRBV7-9 to TRBJ1-5, with TRBD1 as a weak D call on 6 bases. The CDR3 in this case is CASSSRDNNQPQHF. The DNA is TGTGCCAGCAGCTCCCGGGACAACAATCAGCCCCAGCATTTT.